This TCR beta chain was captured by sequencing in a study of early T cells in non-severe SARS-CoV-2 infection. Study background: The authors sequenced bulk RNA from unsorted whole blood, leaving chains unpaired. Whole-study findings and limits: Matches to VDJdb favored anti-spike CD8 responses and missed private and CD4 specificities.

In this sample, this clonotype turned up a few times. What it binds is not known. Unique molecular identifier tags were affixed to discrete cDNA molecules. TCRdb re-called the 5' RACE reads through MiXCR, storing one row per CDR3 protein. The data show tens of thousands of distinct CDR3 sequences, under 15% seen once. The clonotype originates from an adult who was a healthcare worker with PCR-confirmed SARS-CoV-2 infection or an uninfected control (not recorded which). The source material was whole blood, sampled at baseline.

For the CDR3, the DNA is TGTGCCAGCAGTAAGACTAGCGGGCCCTCCTACGAGCAGTACTTC. Protein sequence: CASSKTSGPSYEQYF. J is TRBJ2-7 and V is TRBV6-4, with 10 nucleotides matching TRBD2. Germline V lookup: CDR1 MRHNA, CDR2 SNTAGT. J was trimmed by 0 bases and V by 5 bases; bases with no gene match: 4. The CDR3 is 15 amino acids.